This TCR beta chain is from a study of control samples from healthy donors and cancer patients. There are 16 residues in the CDR3. The germline V gene encodes CDR1 SGHTA and CDR2 FQGNSA. Trimming stripped 5 bases from V and 2 bases from J, with 16 bases between. Profiling relied on immunoSEQ multiplex PCR, and the TCRdb table lists in-frame clones only, not all of them. The table lists around 170,000 clones, around 94% of them singletons, with 1.4% in the top ten. The chain links TRBV7-2 to TRBJ1-3; D uncertain. Specimen: blood. The sequence derives from a man aged 30-40 years in good health. CDR3 residues: CASSLRSTAAGNTIYF. DNA for the CDR3: TGTGCCAGCAGCCTTCGTTCGACCGCCGCTGGAAACACCATATATTTT.